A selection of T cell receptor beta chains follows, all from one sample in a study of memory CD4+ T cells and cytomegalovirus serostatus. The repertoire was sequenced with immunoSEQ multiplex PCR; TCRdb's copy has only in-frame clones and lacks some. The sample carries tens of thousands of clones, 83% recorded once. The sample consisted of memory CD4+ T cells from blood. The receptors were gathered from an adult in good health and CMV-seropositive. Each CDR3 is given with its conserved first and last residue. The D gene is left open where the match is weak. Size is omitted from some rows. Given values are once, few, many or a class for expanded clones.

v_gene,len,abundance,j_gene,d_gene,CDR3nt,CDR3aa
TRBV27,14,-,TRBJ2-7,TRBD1,TGTGCCAGCAGTCCTCGGACAGGGCACTACGAGCAGTACTTC,CASSPRTGHYEQYF
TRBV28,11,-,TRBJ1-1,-,TGTGCCAGCAGTTTAGGTCGGGGGGCTTTCTTT,CASSLGRGAFF
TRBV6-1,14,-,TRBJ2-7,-,TGTGCCAGCAGAGATCGGGTATCAAGGGTCGAGCAGTACTTC,CASRDRVSRVEQYF
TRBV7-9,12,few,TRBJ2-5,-,TGTGCCAGCAGCTTTAGAGGGGAGACCCAGTACTTC,CASSFRGETQYF
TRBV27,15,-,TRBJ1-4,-,TGTGCCAGCAGTACCTTCAGGGATGGTGGGGAAAAACTGTTTTTT,CASSTFRDGGEKLFF
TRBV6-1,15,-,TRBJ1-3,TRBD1,TGTGCCAGCAGTGAACAGACAGGGTCTGGAAACACCATATATTTT,CASSEQTGSGNTIYF
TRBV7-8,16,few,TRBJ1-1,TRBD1,TGTGCCAGCAGCTTAGGGTCGGGCAGGGGGAACGGGGAAGCTTTCTTT,CASSLGSGRGNGEAFF
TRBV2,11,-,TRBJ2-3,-,TGTGCCAGCAGGGGAGGAAATACGCAGTATTTT,CASRGGNTQYF
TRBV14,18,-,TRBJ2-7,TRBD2,TGTGCCAGCAGCCAAGGAGGGGCCCGACTAGCGCGGAACTACGAGCAGTACTTC,CASSQGGARLARNYEQYF
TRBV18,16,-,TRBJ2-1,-,TGTGCCAGCTCACCAGATCGAACTAGCTTCGACAATGAGCAGTTCTTC,CASSPDRTSFDNEQFF
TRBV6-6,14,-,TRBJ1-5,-,TGTGCCAGCAGATTACAGGGTAGCAATCAGCCCCAGCATTTT,CASRLQGSNQPQHF
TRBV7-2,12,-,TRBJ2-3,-,TGTGCCAGCAGCCGGGACACAGATACGCAGTATTTT,CASSRDTDTQYF
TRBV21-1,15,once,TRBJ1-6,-,TGTGCCAGCAGCATCGAGAGCTCCTATAATTCACCCCTCCACTTT,CASSIESSYNSPLHF
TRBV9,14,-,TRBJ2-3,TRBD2,TGTGCCAGCAGCCCCTGGCGGGAGGGCCGCACGCAGTATTTT,CASSPWREGRTQYF
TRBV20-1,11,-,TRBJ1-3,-,TGCAGTGCTAGTGTTGGAAACACCATATATTTT,CSASVGNTIYF
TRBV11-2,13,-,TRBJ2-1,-,TGTGCCAGCAACTATAACCAGGGGACAGAGCAGTTCTTC,CASNYNQGTEQFF
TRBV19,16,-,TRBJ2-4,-,TGTGCCAGTAGTGGGGAGCAACTCCTTAGCAAAAACATTCAGTACTTC,CASSGEQLLSKNIQYF
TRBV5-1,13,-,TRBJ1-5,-,TGCGCCAGCAGCCTGGGTGGAGAAGGGGCCCAGCATTTT,CASSLGGEGAQHF
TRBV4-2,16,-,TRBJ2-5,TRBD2,TGTGCCAGCAGCCAAGAGACTGCGGGAGGCCGGGAGACCCAGTACTTC,CASSQETAGGRETQYF
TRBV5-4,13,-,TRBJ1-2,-,TGTGCCAGCAGCTTGTTTGGAAATATGGGCTACACCTTC,CASSLFGNMGYTF
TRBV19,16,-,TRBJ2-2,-,TGTGCCAGTAAACCGACTTCGGCGACCAACACCGGGGAGCTGTTTTTT,CASKPTSATNTGELFF
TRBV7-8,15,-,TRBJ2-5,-,TGTGCCAGCAGCCCGAATACAGGTCATCAAGAGACCCAGTACTTC,CASSPNTGHQETQYF
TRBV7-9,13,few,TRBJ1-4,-,TGTGCCAGCAGCTTAGGGGTCCGGGAAAAACTGTTTTTT,CASSLGVREKLFF
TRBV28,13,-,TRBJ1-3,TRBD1,TGTGCCAGTTCGACAGGGACCGGAAACACCATATATTTT,CASSTGTGNTIYF
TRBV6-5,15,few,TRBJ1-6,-,TGTGCCAGCAGTTACGGGACGCACGAAAATTCACCCCTCCACTTT,CASSYGTHENSPLHF
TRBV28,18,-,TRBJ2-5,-,TGTGCCAGCAGTTCATTCCGGGACCCAACAACCAGCCAAGAGACCCAGTACTTC,CASSSFRDPTTSQETQYF
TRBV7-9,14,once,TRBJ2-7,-,TGTGCCAGCAACAACCATCAGGGGGGCTACGAGCAGTACTTC,CASNNHQGGYEQYF
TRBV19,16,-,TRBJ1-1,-,TGTGCCAGTAGTATAGCAGGGGCCCCCTTGAACACTGAAGCTTTCTTT,CASSIAGAPLNTEAFF
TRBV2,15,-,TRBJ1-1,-,TGTGCCAGCAGTGAGTACGGTCCTATGAACACTGAAGCTTTCTTT,CASSEYGPMNTEAFF
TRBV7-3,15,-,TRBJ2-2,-,TGTGCCAGCAGTCAGATCGCAGGTGCGGCCGGGGAGCTGTTTTTT,CASSQIAGAAGELFF
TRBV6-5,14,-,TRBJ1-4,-,TGTGCCAGCAGTTACTCGAGGGAAGTGGGAAAACTGTTTTTT,CASSYSREVGKLFF
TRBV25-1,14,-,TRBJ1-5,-,TGTGCCAGCAGTGAATCCTCGGCCAATCAGCCCCAGCATTTT,CASSESSANQPQHF
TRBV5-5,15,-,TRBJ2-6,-,TGTGCCAGCAGCTTGGAATTTTCTGGGGCCAACGTCCTGACTTTC,CASSLEFSGANVLTF
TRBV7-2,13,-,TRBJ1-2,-,TGTGCCAGCAGCTCCTATCTGTCTGATGACTACACCTTC,CASSSYLSDDYTF
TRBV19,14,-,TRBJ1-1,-,TGTGCCAGTAGTATAGACACATCGAACACTGAAGCTTTCTTT,CASSIDTSNTEAFF
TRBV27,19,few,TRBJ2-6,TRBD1,TGTGCCAGCAGTAGAACAGGGGGCTTTCCGAGCTCTGGGGCCAACGTCCTGACTTTC,CASSRTGGFPSSGANVLTF
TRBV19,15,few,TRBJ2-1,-,TGTGCCAGTAGTCGCCAGGTCAGCTCCTACAATGAGCAGTTCTTC,CASSRQVSSYNEQFF
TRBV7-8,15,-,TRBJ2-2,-,TGTGCCAGCAGCTCCCGACTGGTGAACACCGGGGAGCTGTTTTTT,CASSSRLVNTGELFF
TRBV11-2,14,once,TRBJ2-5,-,TGTGCCAGCAGCTTAGATATTTTAACAGAGACCCAGTACTTC,CASSLDILTETQYF
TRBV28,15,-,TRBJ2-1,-,TGTGCCAGCAGTTTCGCCAGCGGAGCCCACAATGAGCAGTTCTTC,CASSFASGAHNEQFF
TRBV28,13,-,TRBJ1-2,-,TGTGCCAGCAGACCTATCCACAGTGATGGCTACACCTTC,CASRPIHSDGYTF
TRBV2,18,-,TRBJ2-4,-,TGTGCCAGCAGTGAACCTCCAGGGGGAATCCGGGAGAAAAACATTCAGTACTTC,CASSEPPGGIREKNIQYF
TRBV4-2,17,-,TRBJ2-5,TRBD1,TGTGCCAGCAGCCAAGGCTCCGGGACAGGGAGTCAAGAGACCCAGTACTTC,CASSQGSGTGSQETQYF
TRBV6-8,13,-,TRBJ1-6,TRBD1,TGTGCCAGCAGCCGGGACAGAAGTTCACCCCTCCACTTT,CASSRDRSSPLHF
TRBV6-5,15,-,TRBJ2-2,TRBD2,TGTGCCAGCAGTTCGAAAGCGGGGGGCACCGGGGAGCTGTTTTTT,CASSSKAGGTGELFF
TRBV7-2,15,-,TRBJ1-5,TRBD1,TGTGCCAGCAGCTTAGTGTGGACAGGGAGTCAGCCCCAGCATTTT,CASSLVWTGSQPQHF
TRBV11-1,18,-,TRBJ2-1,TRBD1,TGTGCCAGCAGCTTAGTGCCCCCGACAGGGATAGGCTACAATGAGCAGTTCTTC,CASSLVPPTGIGYNEQFF
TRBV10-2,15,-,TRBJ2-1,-,TGCGCCAGCAGTCTAGCAGGAGACAGGTTGAGTGAGCAGTTCTTC,CASSLAGDRLSEQFF
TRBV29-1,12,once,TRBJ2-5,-,TGCAGCGTTACTGAAGGGGGAGAGACCCAGTACTTC,CSVTEGGETQYF